The 9 T cell receptor beta chains in this list originate from one sample, sequenced in a study of shared clonotypes between healthy human individuals. The repertoire was sequenced with immunoSEQ multiplex PCR; TCRdb's copy has only in-frame clones and lacks some. This sample has approximately 980,000 clones, with approximately 80% found just once. Source material: memory CD4+ T cells sorted from blood. The subset was: CD45RA-negative fraction. These receptors originate from a man younger than 30 in good health.

This sequence joins TRBV7-8 and TRBJ2-1; unclear D gene. Trimming pared 6 bases from V and 10 bases from J, leaving 19 bases between. The CDR3 length is 14 residues. Per germline, CDR1 SGHVS and CDR2 FQNEAQ. The CDR3 spells CASRPPPSYTEQFF. DNA for the CDR3: TGTGCCAGCAGACCCCCCCCAAGCTATACAGAGCAGTTCTTC. Complete variable domain (other parts from reference TRBV7-8 and TRBJ2-1): GAGVSQSPRYKVAKRGQDVALRCDPISGHVSLFWYQQALGQGPEFLTYFQNEAQLDKSGLPSDRFFAERPEGSVSTLKIQRTQQEDSAVYLCASRPPPSYTEQFFGPGTRLTVL.

This chain joins TRBV7-2 and TRBJ2-4, with D possibly TRBD2 on 7 matching bases. Germline values: CDR1 SGHTA, CDR2 FQGNSA. V lost 0 bases to trimming and J lost 4 bases, with 13 bases between them. This CDR3 is 16 amino acids long. CDR3 sequence reads: CASSLAGGANKNIQYF. The CDR3 DNA follows: TGTGCCAGCAGCTTAGCGGGGGGGGCTAATAAAAACATTCAGTACTTC.

This clone was seen repeatedly, ten times or more. The chain links TRBV7-2 to TRBJ1-1, with D maybe TRBD1 (6 bases). Germline V gene sequence: CDR1 SGHTA, CDR2 FQGNSA. Trimming cost V 1 base and J 7 bases, with 19 bases left between them. CDR3 length: 16 amino acids. Written as DNA, the CDR3 is TGTGCCAGCAGCTTAGATGGTAGAGGGGGGCAAGATGAAGCTTTCTTT. Its protein product is CASSLDGRGGQDEAFF.

V gene TRBV11-2 combines with J gene TRBJ2-7, with 11 bases fitting TRBD2. The CDR3 runs 15 residues. Per the germline V gene, CDR1 is SGHAT and CDR2 is FQNNGV. Trimming cost V 5 bases and J 2 bases; bases outside gene matches: 5. CDR3 sequence reads: CASSPGTSGPYEQYF. CDR3 coding DNA: TGTGCCAGCAGCCCCGGGACTAGCGGCCCCTACGAGCAGTACTTC.

The chain couples TRBV5-4 to TRBJ2-7, with 8 bases that match TRBD2. This CDR3 region has 15 residues. J gave up 0 bases and V 4 bases, and 6 bases lay outside the gene matches. In germline, CDR1 is SGHNT, CDR2 YYREEE (reference sequence). The DNA for the CDR3 is TGTGCCAGCAGCCCGTCAGCGGGGGTCTCCTACGAGCAGTACTTC. Its protein is CASSPSAGVSYEQYF.

This clone showed up just a few times. The V and J genes are TRBV6-5 and TRBJ2-7; 7 bases are a match to TRBD2. The length of the CDR3 is 15 residues. V was pared by 4 bases and J by 10 bases, with 16 bases of the junction left unmatched. Germline-derived CDR1 and CDR2 are MNHEY and SVGAGI. CDR3 amino acids: CASSWGRGGTSRQYF. Written as DNA, the CDR3 is TGTGCCAGCAGTTGGGGGAGGGGCGGGACGTCGAGACAGTACTTC.

The chain carries TRBV5-1 and TRBJ2-3, with a tentative D call TRBD2 (6 bases). CDR1 is SGHRS and CDR2 is YFSETQ in the germline V gene. The CDR3 consists of 13 residues. V was pared by 3 bases and J by 2 bases, with 7 bases between. The CDR3 DNA is TGCGCCAGCAGCTGGGGGGACACAGATACGCAGTATTTT. Protein product: CASSWGDTDTQYF.

About this clone itself: The same CDR3 arises from other DNA sequences in this sample as well. V gene TRBV7-9 combines with J gene TRBJ2-7, with D possibly being TRBD2 (5 bases). Germline V CDR1 and CDR2: SEHNR, FQNEAQ (reference sequence). The CDR3 length is 13 residues. Deletions cut 1 base from V and 7 bases from J, with 11 bases between. The CDR3 is CASSLEGPGEQYF. DNA of the CDR3: TGTGCCAGCAGCTTAGAGGGCCCGGGGGAGCAGTACTTC. The variable domain in full, completed from reference TRBV7-9 and TRBJ2-7, reads DTGVSQNPRHKITKRGQNVTFRCDPISEHNRLYWYRQTLGQGPEFLTYFQNEAQLEKSRLLSDRFSAERPKGSFSTLEIQRTEQGDSAMYLCASSLEGPGEQYFGPGTRLTVT.

The rearrangement links TRBV19 to TRBJ1-1; D uncertain. V dropped 3 bases and J dropped 1 base, with 9 bases sitting between them. The CDR3 spans 14 residues. The germline CDR1 and CDR2 sequences are LNHDA and SQIVND (reference sequence). The CDR3 DNA reads TGTGCCAGTAGTATTATCGGGCAGAACACTGAAGCTTTCTTT. Its protein is CASSIIGQNTEAFF.